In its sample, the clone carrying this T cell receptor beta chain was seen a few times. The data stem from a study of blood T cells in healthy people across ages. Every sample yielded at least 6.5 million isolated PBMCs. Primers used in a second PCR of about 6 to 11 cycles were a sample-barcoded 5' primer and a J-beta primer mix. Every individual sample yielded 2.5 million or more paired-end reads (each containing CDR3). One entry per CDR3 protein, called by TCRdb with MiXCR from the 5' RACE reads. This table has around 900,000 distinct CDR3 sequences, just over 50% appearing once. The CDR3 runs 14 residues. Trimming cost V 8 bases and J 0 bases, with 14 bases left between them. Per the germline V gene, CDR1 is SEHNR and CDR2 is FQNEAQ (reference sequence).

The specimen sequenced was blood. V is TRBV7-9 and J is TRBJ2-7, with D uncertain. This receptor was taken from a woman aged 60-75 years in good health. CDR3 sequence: CASGSRAASYEQYF. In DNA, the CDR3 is TGTGCCAGCGGATCCCGAGCTGCCTCCTACGAGCAGTACTTC.